This note documents a single T cell receptor (beta chain) sequence. The antigen is not known. The sample is drawn from a study of CD8 T cell repertoires and HIV-1 epitope variants. As for the study in general: Controls included no peptide, Ebola AY9 epitope, and a CMV, EBV, flu pool. Equal numbers of autologous T cell-negative cells presented antigen to enriched T cells. A roughly ten-day culture received IL-2, IL-7 and IL-15 on days 3 and 7.

Findings and limits, study-wide: No clonotypes responded to the TAALDMSHF plasma variant; several recognized KF9, one HW9.

Measured with immunoSEQ multiplex PCR; TCRdb has only the in-frame clones, and not every one. This table holds around 3,700 clones, about 69% found once. The CDR3 runs to 12 residues. The germline gives CDR1 LGHNA, CDR2 YNFKEQ. The germline V and J ends were trimmed by 1 base and 11 bases, with 11 bases remaining between them. Sequenced: cultured CD8+ T cells derived from PBMCs. The sequence was obtained from a male donor with HIV. The genes are TRBV4-2 and TRBJ2-5; D ambiguous. The CDR3 reads CASSQVGGEQYF. For the CDR3, the DNA is TGTGCCAGCAGCCAAGTGGGTGGAGAGCAGTACTTC.